Below, 25 T cell receptor beta chains from the same sample are listed, as sequenced in a study of T cell repertoires in cytomegalovirus infection. MiXCR, applied by TCRdb to the reads, yields one record per CDR3 protein. Of about 300,000 distinct CDR3 sequences in the sample, about 9.2% were seen once. The specimen sequenced was PBMCs. The receptors stem from a human donor in good health (CMV status not recorded). Some clones in this sample may be carry-over from other donors' samples.

This clonotype was recorded at least ten times. The chain carries TRBV6-1 and TRBJ2-1; D not resolved. V shed 0 bases and J shed 3 bases, with 15 bases lying between them. CDR1 is MNHNS, CDR2 SASEGT, per germline. CDR3 length: 17 amino acids. The CDR3 spells CASSEALRAHGYNEQFF. The DNA for the CDR3 is TGTGCCAGCAGTGAAGCCTTAAGGGCCCACGGCTACAATGAGCAGTTCTTC.

This clonotype was recorded a few times. The rearrangement links TRBV20-1 to TRBJ2-5; D perhaps matches TRBD1 (6 bases). The CDR3 is 13 amino acids. CDR1 and CDR2 (germline): DFQATT, SNEGSKA (reference sequence). Trimming took off 6 bases at V and 4 bases at J, with 15 bases between the two ends. The CDR3 sequence: CSASLGGRETQYF. The CDR3 DNA reads TGCAGTGCCAGTCTAGGGGGTAGAGAGACCCAGTACTTC.

This clonotype has at least ten counts. V is TRBV19 and J is TRBJ2-3; possible D gene TRBD1, 5 bases. Per the germline V gene, CDR1 is LNHDA and CDR2 is SQIVND (reference sequence). This CDR3 spans 16 amino acids. Trimming removed 11 bases from V and 0 bases from J, with 21 bases in between. The CDR3 spells CAETEGAQPSTDTQYF. The CDR3 bases are TGTGCCGAAACGGAAGGGGCCCAGCCAAGCACAGATACGCAGTATTTT.

This clonotype was counted at least ten times. V is TRBV19 and J is TRBJ2-5; D perhaps matches TRBD1 (6 bases). CDR3 length: 14 amino acids. V lost 3 bases and J 2 bases, leaving 10 bases between the germline ends. Germline CDR1 and CDR2: LNHDA and SQIVND (reference sequence). The CDR3: CASSMMDRQETQYF. CDR3 sequence (DNA): TGTGCCAGTAGTATGATGGACAGACAAGAGACCCAGTACTTC.

In its sample, this clonotype was seen many times. V and J are TRBV7-2 and TRBJ2-6, with 7 nucleotides matching TRBD1. From germline, CDR1 is SGHTA and CDR2 FQGNSA. The CDR3 spans 17 residues. J lost 2 bases, V lost 5 bases, and 9 bases had no gene match. This CDR3 is CASSLRTGRTGANVLTF. For the CDR3, the DNA is TGTGCCAGCAGCCTACGGACAGGCCGGACTGGGGCCAACGTCCTGACTTTC. Using reference TRBV7-2 and TRBJ2-6 for the parts outside the CDR3, the full variable domain is GAGVSQSPSNKVTEKGKDVELRCDPISGHTALYWYRQSLGQGLEFLIYFQGNSAPDKSGLPSDRFSAERTGGSVSTLTIQRTQQEDSAVYLCASSLRTGRTGANVLTFGAGSRLTVL.

This clonotype was seen at least ten times. The genes are TRBV7-3 and TRBJ2-5; perhaps TRBD1 as D (6 bases). V dropped 6 bases and J dropped 2 bases, with 13 bases sitting between them. The CDR3 spans 14 residues. Germline V lookup: CDR1 SGHTA, CDR2 FQGTGA. CDR3 in DNA: TGTGCCAGCAGTTTAGACAGGTTTCAAGAGACCCAGTACTTC. Translation gives CASSLDRFQETQYF.

This clonotype was detected ten times or more. The chain combines TRBV6-2 or TRBV6-3 with TRBJ2-3; 9 bases fit TRBD2. The V gene end was trimmed by 2 bases and the J gene end by 0 bases; junction bases not matched to a gene: 12. CDR3 size: 19 residues. The germline gives CDR1 MNHEY, CDR2 SVGEGT. The CDR3 reads CASSYQRGATRSSTDTQYF. The CDR3 DNA reads as TGTGCCAGCAGTTACCAGCGGGGGGCCACTCGATCTAGCACAGATACGCAGTATTTT.

This clonotype showed up many times. This chain uses TRBV6-9 with TRBJ2-6, with TRBD1 matching 11 bases. V lost 6 bases, J lost 2 bases, and 6 bases stayed unmatched. Germline assignment: CDR1 MNHGY and CDR2 SVAAGI. This CDR3 has 17 amino acids. CDR3 in DNA: TGTGCCAGCAGCTCGGGGACAGGGGGTACTGGGGCCAACGTCCTGACTTTC. As protein: CASSSGTGGTGANVLTF.

This clonotype showed up many times. The chain uses TRBV12-3 or TRBV12-4 and TRBJ1-2; no clear D. CDR3 size: 13 residues. V was cut by 6 bases and J by 4 bases, with 12 bases left in between. CDR3 nucleotide sequence: TGTGCCAGCAGCCCCACAAAAACCTATGGCTACACCTTC. It encodes CASSPTKTYGYTF.

The table lists this clonotype with many counts. The chain links TRBV20-1 to TRBJ1-1; possibly TRBD1 for D (5 bases). Trimming left V 5 bases short and J 2 bases short, with 12 bases between. CDR1 and CDR2 from the germline V gene are DFQATT and SNEGSKA (reference sequence). This CDR3 has 13 residues. CDR3 sequence reads: CSAPRGYNTEAFF. CDR3 DNA: TGCAGTGCTCCCCGGGGGTATAACACTGAAGCTTTCTTT.

This clonotype was seen many times. The chain employs TRBV7-9 and TRBJ1-5, with unresolved D. Germline values: CDR1 SEHNR, CDR2 FQNEAQ (reference sequence). Trimming pared 5 bases from V and 3 bases from J, leaving 14 bases between. This CDR3 comprises 15 residues. DNA of the CDR3: TGTGCCAGCAGCGCGCTGAACCGTCCCAATCAGCCCCAGCATTTT. Translating gives CASSALNRPNQPQHF. The whole variable domain, remainder taken from reference TRBV7-9 and TRBJ1-5, is DTGVSQNPRHKITKRGQNVTFRCDPISEHNRLYWYRQTLGQGPEFLTYFQNEAQLEKSRLLSDRFSAERPKGSFSTLEIQRTEQGDSAMYLCASSALNRPNQPQHFGDGTRLSIL.

This chain links TRBV20-1 with TRBJ2-5; D is perhaps TRBD1 (6 bases). This CDR3 contains 16 residues. The V end was cut by 0 bases, the J end by 0 bases, with 14 bases between. Germline V gene data show CDR1 as DFQATT and CDR2 as SNEGSKA (reference sequence). Here the CDR3 DNA reads TGCAGTGCTAGAGATTTGCCAAGGGACAACCAAGAGACCCAGTACTTC. Translated, it gives CSARDLPRDNQETQYF.

This clonotype appeared many times. This rearrangement joins TRBV7-2 to TRBJ2-5, with D perhaps being TRBD1 or TRBD2 (5 bases each). V shed 1 base and J shed 2 bases, with 11 bases lying between them. This CDR3 has 15 amino acids. Germline CDR1 reads SGHTA; CDR2 reads FQGNSA. The CDR3 loop is CASSLVRGLQETQYF. DNA for the CDR3: TGTGCCAGCAGCTTAGTGAGGGGCCTACAAGAGACCCAGTACTTC.

This clonotype showed up many times. The V call is TRBV7-8, the J call TRBJ1-2, with TRBD1 matching over 11 bases. The germline V gene encodes CDR1 SGHVS and CDR2 FQNEAQ. This CDR3 is built from 14 residues. Trimming cost V 3 bases and J 7 bases; bases outside gene matches: 4. CDR3: CASSFGQGAGGYTF. The CDR3 DNA reads as TGTGCCAGCAGCTTCGGACAGGGGGCGGGTGGCTACACCTTC.

This clonotype has ten or more counts. This sequence joins TRBV15 and TRBJ1-1, with D possibly TRBD1 on 5 matching bases. The CDR3 is made up of 14 amino acids. V was pared by 3 bases and J by 5 bases, with 13 bases between. The germline gives CDR1 LNHNV, CDR2 YYDKDF (reference sequence). For the CDR3, the DNA is TGTGCCACCAGCAGGGAGAGGGGTTGGACTGAAGCTTTCTTT. It is translated as CATSRERGWTEAFF.

The rearrangement joins TRBV15 to TRBJ2-1; D could derive from TRBD1 or TRBD2 (6 bases each). The CDR3 has 14 residues. Germline V gene data show CDR1 as LNHNV and CDR2 as YYDKDF (reference sequence). The V and J ends lost 4 bases and 4 bases respectively, with 11 bases between them. DNA of the CDR3: TGTGCCACCAGCAAGACAGGAGGGTACAATGAGCAGTTCTTC. As protein: CATSKTGGYNEQFF.

This CDR3 reads CASSPGTGDYEQYV. For the CDR3, the DNA is TGTGCCAGCAGCCCCGGGACAGGGGACTACGAGCAGTACGTC. This chain uses TRBV9 with TRBJ2-7; 10 nucleotides match TRBD1. Germline V CDR1 and CDR2: SGDLS, YYNGEE. CDR3 size: 14 residues. V was pared by 4 bases and J by 3 bases, with 4 bases of the junction left unmatched.

This clonotype has a handful of counts. This chain connects TRBV28 to TRBJ2-7; TRBD1 agrees at 7 bases. After removal of 8 bases from V and 5 bases from J, the junction contained 9 bases not matched to a gene. Germline V gene data show CDR1 as MDHEN and CDR2 as SYDVKM. The CDR3 is made up of 13 amino acids. The DNA for the CDR3 is TGTGCCAGCCGAAAAACAGGGGTAAACGAGCAGTACGTC. It yields the protein CASRKTGVNEQYV.

The sample holds many counts of this clonotype. V and J are TRBV7-2 and TRBJ2-2; TRBD2 might be the D (6 bases). V shed 6 bases and J shed 0 bases, with 11 bases lying between them. This CDR3 region has 15 residues. Germline lookup yields CDR1 SGHTA and CDR2 FQGNSA. CDR3 coding DNA: TGTGCCAGCAGACGGGGGTCCGCGAACACCGGGGAGCTGTTTTTT. It specifies CASRRGSANTGELFF.

At least ten counts were recorded for this clonotype. The chain carries TRBV4-3 and TRBJ2-5, with 9 bases matching TRBD2. Trimming removed 6 bases from V and 4 bases from J; junction bases left unmatched: 12. Germline CDR1 and CDR2: LGHNA and YSLEER. The CDR3 extends over 16 amino acids. The DNA of the CDR3 is TGCGCCAGCAGTTTTTGGGCGGGGGGGCCGGGAGAGACCCAGTACTTC. This translates into CASSFWAGGPGETQYF.

This clonotype was seen many times. The chain combines TRBV7-9 with TRBJ2-2, with D hard to call. Germline CDR1 is SEHNR and CDR2 is FQNEAQ (reference sequence). With 1 base removed from V and 6 bases from J, the gap between germline ends came to 12 bases. The CDR3 runs 15 residues. CDR3 in amino acids: CASSLELSQAGELFF. The DNA for the CDR3 is TGTGCCAGCAGCTTAGAACTCTCGCAGGCCGGGGAGCTGTTTTTT.

This clonotype came up many times. J is TRBJ2-3 and V is TRBV6-5; 10 bases fit TRBD1. J lost 7 bases, V lost 0 bases, and 7 bases had no gene match. The CDR3 spans 16 residues. The germline gives CDR1 MNHEY, CDR2 SVGAGI. CDR3 sequence (DNA): TGTGCCAGCAGTTACTCGATGGGGGACAGGGGAAATACGCAGTATTTT. This encodes CASSYSMGDRGNTQYF.

This clonotype was recorded many times. The chain combines TRBV6-2 or TRBV6-3 with TRBJ1-5; the D gene is possibly TRBD1 (5 bases). The CDR3 consists of 14 residues. Per the germline V gene, CDR1 is MNHEY and CDR2 is SVGEGT. Trimming took off 6 bases at V and 6 bases at J, with 15 bases between the two ends. The CDR3 sequence is CASSERGSSQPQHF. CDR3 bases: TGTGCCAGCAGCGAACGGGGCAGCTCTCAGCCCCAGCATTTT.

Ten or more counts support this clonotype. This sequence joins TRBV24-1 and TRBJ1-1; tentative D call: TRBD1 (5 bases). The CDR3 covers 14 residues. Germline V gene data show CDR1 as KGHDR and CDR2 as SFDVKD. The V and J ends lost 12 bases and 1 base respectively, with 17 bases between them. CDR3 DNA sequence: TGTGCCCCTAGGGACGTCCAGCAGAACACTGAAGCTTTCTTT. Its protein product is CAPRDVQQNTEAFF.

This clonotype has more than one count but fewer than ten. CDR3 protein: CSASGTYEQYV. CDR3 DNA sequence: TGCAGTGCTAGTGGAACCTACGAGCAGTACGTC. The chain uses TRBV20-1 and TRBJ2-7; D gene ambiguous. V shed 3 bases and J shed 2 bases, with 5 bases lying between them. This CDR3 has 11 residues. CDR1 DFQATT and CDR2 SNEGSKA come from the germline V gene (reference sequence).